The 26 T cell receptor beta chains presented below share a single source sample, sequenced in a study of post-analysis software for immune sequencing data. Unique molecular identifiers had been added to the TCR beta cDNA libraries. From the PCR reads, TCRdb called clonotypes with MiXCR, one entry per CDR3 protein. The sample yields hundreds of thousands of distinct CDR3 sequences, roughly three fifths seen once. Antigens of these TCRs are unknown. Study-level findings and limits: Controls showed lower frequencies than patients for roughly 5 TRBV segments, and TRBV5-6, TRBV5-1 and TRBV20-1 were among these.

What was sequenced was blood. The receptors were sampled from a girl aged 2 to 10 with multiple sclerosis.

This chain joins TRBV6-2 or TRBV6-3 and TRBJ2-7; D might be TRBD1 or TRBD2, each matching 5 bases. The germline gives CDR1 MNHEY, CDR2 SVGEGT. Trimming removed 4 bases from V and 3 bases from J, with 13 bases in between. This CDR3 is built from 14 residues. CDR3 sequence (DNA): TGTGCCAGCAGTTGGTACGGGGCTTACTACGAGCAGTACTTC. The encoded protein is CASSWYGAYYEQYF.

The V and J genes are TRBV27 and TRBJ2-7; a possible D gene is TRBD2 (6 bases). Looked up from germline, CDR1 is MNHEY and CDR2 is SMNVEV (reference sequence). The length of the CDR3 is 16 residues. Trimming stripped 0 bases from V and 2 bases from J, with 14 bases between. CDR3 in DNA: TGTGCCAGCAGTTTATCTGGGGGGATTAATCCCTACGAGCAGTACTTC. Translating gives CASSLSGGINPYEQYF.

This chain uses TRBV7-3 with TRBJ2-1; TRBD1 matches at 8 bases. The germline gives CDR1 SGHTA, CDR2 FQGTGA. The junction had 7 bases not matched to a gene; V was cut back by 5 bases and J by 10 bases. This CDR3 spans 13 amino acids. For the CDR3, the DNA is TGTGCCAGCAGCGGACAGGGTGTCTCCGAGCAGTTCTTC. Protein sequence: CASSGQGVSEQFF. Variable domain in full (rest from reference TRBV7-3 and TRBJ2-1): GAGVSQTPSNKVTEKGKYVELRCDPISGHTALYWYRQSLGQGPEFLIYFQGTGAADDSGLPNDRFFAVRPEGSVSTLKIQRTERGDSAVYLCASSGQGVSEQFFGPGTRLTVL.

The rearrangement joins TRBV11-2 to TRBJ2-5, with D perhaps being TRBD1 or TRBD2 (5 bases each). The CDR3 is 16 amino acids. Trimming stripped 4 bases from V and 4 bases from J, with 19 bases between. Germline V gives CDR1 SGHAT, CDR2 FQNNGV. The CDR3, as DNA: TGTGCCAGCAGCTATATAGACAGAGGGGTCGGAGAGACCCAGTACTTC. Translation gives CASSYIDRGVGETQYF.

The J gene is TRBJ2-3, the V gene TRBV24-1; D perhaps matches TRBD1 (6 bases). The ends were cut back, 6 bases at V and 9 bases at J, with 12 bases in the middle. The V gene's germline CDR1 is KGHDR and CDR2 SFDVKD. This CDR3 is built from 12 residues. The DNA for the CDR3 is TGTGCCACCAGTTCGGCAGGGGACACGCAGTATTTT. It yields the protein CATSSAGDTQYF.

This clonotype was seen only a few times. CDR3 residues: CASSLIPDRGLGYTF. The CDR3 region has the DNA TGTGCCAGCAGCCTAATCCCCGACAGGGGGCTTGGCTACACCTTC. The V gene is TRBV7-3, the J gene TRBJ1-2; 10 nucleotides agree with TRBD1. After removal of 5 bases from V and 7 bases from J, the junction contained 10 bases not matched to a gene. The CDR3 sequence is 15 residues long. CDR1 and CDR2 from the germline V gene are SGHTA and FQGTGA.

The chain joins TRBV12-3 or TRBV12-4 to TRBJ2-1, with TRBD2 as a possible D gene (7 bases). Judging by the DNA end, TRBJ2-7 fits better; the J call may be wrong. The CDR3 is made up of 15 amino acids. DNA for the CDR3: TGTGCCAGCAGTCGGGGGGACATCTCCTACAATGAGCAGTACTTC. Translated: CASSRGDISYNEQYF.

CDR3 region: CSAVLTSGVETQYF. Here the CDR3 DNA reads TGCAGTGCCGTACTGACTAGCGGGGTTGAGACCCAGTACTTC. The chain joins TRBV20-1 to TRBJ2-5, with 11 nucleotides matching TRBD2. Germline lookup yields CDR1 DFQATT and CDR2 SNEGSKA (reference sequence). The trim removed 6 bases at V and 5 bases at J, leaving 8 bases unmatched. The CDR3 spans 14 residues.

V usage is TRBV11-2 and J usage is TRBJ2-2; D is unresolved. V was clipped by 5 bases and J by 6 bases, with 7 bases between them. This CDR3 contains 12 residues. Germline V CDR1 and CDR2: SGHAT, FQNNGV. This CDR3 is CASSRHPGELFF. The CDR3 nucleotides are TGTGCCAGCAGCAGACATCCCGGGGAGCTGTTTTTT.

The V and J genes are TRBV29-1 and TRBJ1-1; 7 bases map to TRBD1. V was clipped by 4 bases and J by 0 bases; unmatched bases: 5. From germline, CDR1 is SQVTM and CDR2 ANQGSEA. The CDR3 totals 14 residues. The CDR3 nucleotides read TGCAGCGTTGGGACAGGAGACTTGAACACTGAAGCTTTCTTT. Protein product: CSVGTGDLNTEAFF. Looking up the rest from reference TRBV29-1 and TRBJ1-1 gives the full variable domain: SAVISQKPSRDICQRGTSLTIQCQVDSQVTMMFWYRQQPGQSLTLIATANQGSEATYESGFVIDKFPISRPNLTFSTLTVSNMSPEDSSIYLCSVGTGDLNTEAFFGQGTRLTVV.

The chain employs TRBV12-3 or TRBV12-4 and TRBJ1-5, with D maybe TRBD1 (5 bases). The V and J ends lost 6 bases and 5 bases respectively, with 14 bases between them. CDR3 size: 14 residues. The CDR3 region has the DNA TGTGCCAGCAGCTACGACAGTGCGGATCAGCCCCAGCATTTT. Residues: CASSYDSADQPQHF.

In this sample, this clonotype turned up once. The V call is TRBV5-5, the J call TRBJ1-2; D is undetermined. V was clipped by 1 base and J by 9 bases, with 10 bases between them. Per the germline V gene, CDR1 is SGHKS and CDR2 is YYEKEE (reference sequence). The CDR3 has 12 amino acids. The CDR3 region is CASSLMLWRYTF. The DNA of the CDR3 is TGTGCCAGCAGCTTGATGCTTTGGCGCTACACCTTC.

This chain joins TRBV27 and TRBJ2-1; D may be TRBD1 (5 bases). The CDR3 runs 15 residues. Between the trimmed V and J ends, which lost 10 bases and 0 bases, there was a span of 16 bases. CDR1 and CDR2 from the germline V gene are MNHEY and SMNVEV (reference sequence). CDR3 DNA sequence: TGTGCCACCCTTGGGGCATCCCGCTCCTACAATGAGCAGTTCTTC. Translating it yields CATLGASRSYNEQFF.

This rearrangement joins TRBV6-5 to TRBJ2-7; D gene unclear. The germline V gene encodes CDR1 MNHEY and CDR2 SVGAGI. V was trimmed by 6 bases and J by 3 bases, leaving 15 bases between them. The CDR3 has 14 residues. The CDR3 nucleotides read TGTGCCAGCAGCTCCGACGGGTTCCTCTACGAGCAGTACTTC. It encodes CASSSDGFLYEQYF.

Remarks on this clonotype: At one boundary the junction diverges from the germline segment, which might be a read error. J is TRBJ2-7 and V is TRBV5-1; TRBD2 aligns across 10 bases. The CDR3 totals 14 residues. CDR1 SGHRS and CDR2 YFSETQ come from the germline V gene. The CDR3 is CASSLGLAVYEQYF. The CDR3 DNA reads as TGTGCCAGCAGCTTAGGACTAGCGGTATACGAGCAGTACTTC.

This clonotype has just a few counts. The CDR3 is CASSLATAGSETQYF. CDR3 DNA: TGCGCCAGCAGCTTGGCCACGGCAGGTTCAGAGACCCAGTACTTC. The V gene is TRBV5-1, the J gene TRBJ2-5; D is unclear. The CDR3 consists of 15 residues. Germline V gene sequence: CDR1 SGHRS, CDR2 YFSETQ. Trimming pared 0 bases from V and 4 bases from J, leaving 13 bases between.

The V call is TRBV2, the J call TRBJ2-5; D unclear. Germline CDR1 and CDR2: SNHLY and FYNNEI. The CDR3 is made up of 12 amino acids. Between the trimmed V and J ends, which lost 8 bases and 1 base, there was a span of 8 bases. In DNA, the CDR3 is TGTGCCAGCCGCGACCTCCAAGAGACCCAGTACTTC. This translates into CASRDLQETQYF.

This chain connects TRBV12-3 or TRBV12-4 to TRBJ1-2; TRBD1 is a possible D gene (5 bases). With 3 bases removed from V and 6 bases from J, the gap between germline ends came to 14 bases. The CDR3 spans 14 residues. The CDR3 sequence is CASSLGPPTDGYTF. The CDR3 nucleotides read TGTGCCAGCAGTTTGGGACCCCCGACAGATGGCTACACCTTC.

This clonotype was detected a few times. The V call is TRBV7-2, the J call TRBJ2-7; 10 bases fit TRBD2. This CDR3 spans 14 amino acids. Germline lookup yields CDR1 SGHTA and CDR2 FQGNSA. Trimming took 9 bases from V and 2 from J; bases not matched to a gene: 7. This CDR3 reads CASRTSGAAYEQYF. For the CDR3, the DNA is TGTGCCAGTAGGACTAGCGGAGCAGCCTACGAGCAGTACTTC.

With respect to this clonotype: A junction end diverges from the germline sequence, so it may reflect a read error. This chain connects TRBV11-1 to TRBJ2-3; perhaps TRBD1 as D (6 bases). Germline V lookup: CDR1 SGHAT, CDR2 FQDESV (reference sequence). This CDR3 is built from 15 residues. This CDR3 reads CASSPRGTGTDTQYF. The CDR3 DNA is TGTGCCAGCAGCCCAAGGGGGACGGGTACAGACACGCAGTATTTT.

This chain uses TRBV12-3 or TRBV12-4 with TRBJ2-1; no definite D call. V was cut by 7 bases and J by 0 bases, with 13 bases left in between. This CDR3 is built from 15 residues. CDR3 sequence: CASTPLSSSYNEQFF. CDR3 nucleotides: TGTGCCAGCACTCCATTGTCGTCCTCCTACAATGAGCAGTTCTTC.

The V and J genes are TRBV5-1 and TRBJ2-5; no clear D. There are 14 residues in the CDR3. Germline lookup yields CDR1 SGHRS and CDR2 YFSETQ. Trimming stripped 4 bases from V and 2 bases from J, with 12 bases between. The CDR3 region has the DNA TGCGCCAGCAGCCCCAGGACGTATCAAGAGACCCAGTACTTC. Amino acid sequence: CASSPRTYQETQYF.

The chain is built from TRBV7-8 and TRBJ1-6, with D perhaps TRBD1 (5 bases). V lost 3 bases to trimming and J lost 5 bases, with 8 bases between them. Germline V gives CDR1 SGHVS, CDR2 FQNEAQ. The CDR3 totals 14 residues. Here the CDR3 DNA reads TGTGCCAGCAGCTTGGGGACGGATAATTCACCCCTCCACTTT. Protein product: CASSLGTDNSPLHF.

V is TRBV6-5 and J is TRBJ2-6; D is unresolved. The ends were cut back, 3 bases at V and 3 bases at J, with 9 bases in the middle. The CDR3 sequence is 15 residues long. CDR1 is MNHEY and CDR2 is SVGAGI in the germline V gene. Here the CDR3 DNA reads TGTGCCAGCAGTTATTCGTCTTATGGGGCCAACGTCCTGACTTTC. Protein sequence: CASSYSSYGANVLTF.

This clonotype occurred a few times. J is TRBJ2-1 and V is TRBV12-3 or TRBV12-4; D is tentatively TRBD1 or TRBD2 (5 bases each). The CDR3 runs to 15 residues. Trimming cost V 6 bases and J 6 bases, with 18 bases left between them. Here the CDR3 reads CASSAGTRASNEQFF. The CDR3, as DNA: TGTGCCAGCAGCGCCGGGACCAGGGCATCCAATGAGCAGTTCTTC.

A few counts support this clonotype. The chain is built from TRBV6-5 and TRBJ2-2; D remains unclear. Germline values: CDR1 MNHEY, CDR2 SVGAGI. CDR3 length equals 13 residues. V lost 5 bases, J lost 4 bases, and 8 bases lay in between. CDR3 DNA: TGTGCCAGCAGTCTCGGGCCCACCGGGGAGCTGTTTTTT. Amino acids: CASSLGPTGELFF.